This passage covers 27 T cell receptor beta chains from one sample sequenced in a study of shared clonotypes between healthy human individuals. Libraries were prepared by immunoSEQ multiplex PCR; TCRdb keeps only in-frame clonotypes and omits some of them. The data show fewer than 850,000 clones, 90% seen once. The sample taken for sequencing was memory CD8+ T cells from PBMCs. Described subset: CD45RO+ cells pooled with CCR7-negative TemRA cells. The receptors were sampled from a man younger than 35 in good health. Some clones in this sample may be carry-over from other donors' samples.

V usage is TRBV28 and J usage is TRBJ2-3; 8 bases are shared with TRBD2. This CDR3 is built from 18 residues. Unmatched junction bases numbered 17, after V lost 4 bases and J lost 5 bases. From germline, CDR1 is MDHEN and CDR2 SYDVKM. The CDR3 DNA sequence: TGTGCCAGCAGTTCCATCCTGGTTCCGGGAGGGCGGATAGATACGCAGTATTTT. Protein product: CASSSILVPGGRIDTQYF.

The V gene is TRBV28, the J gene TRBJ2-7, with 12 bases lining up with TRBD2. CDR1 and CDR2 (germline): MDHEN, SYDVKM. The CDR3 is 16 amino acids. The J segment lost 3 bases and the V segment lost 6 bases, leaving 9 bases of the junction unmatched. The CDR3 DNA reads as TGTGCCAGCAGCCCCGTCCCTAGCGGGAGGGGCTACGAGCAGTACTTC. It yields the protein CASSPVPSGRGYEQYF.

The chain employs TRBV6-6 and TRBJ1-2; D is ambiguous. Germline V gene lookup returns CDR1 MNHNY and CDR2 SVGAGI (reference sequence). CDR3 length equals 15 residues. The V and J ends lost 0 bases and 4 bases respectively, with 12 bases between them. The CDR3 loop is CASSYSNWDPYGYTF. CDR3 bases: TGTGCCAGCAGTTACTCGAATTGGGATCCCTATGGCTACACCTTC.

The gene calls are TRBV7-2 and TRBJ2-2; the match to TRBD2 covers 8 bases. The CDR3 has 18 residues. V shed 0 bases and J 2 bases; nucleotides not matched to a gene: 8. CDR1 SGHTA and CDR2 FQGNSA come from the germline V gene. The CDR3 is CASSLASGGRPNTGELFF. CDR3 nucleotides: TGTGCCAGCAGCTTAGCATCGGGCGGGAGGCCCAACACCGGGGAGCTGTTTTTT.

The chain couples TRBV27 to TRBJ2-5, with D perhaps matching TRBD2 (6 bases). CDR1 is MNHEY, CDR2 SMNVEV, per germline (reference sequence). The CDR3 contains 16 residues. Trimming left V 0 bases short and J 0 bases short, with 11 bases between. In DNA, the CDR3 is TGTGCCAGCAGTTTATCGTCGGGGGAATACCAAGAGACCCAGTACTTC. Protein sequence: CASSLSSGEYQETQYF.

The chain carries TRBV7-6 and TRBJ2-7; no clear D. CDR3 length: 13 amino acids. The ends were cut back, 5 bases at V and 4 bases at J, with 12 bases in the middle. Germline values: CDR1 SGHVS, CDR2 FNYEAQ. CDR3 sequence (DNA): TGTGCCAGCAGCCAGAGTACGGGTTACGAGCAGTACTTC. This encodes CASSQSTGYEQYF.

CDR3 amino acids: CASSLEQGIGETQYF. The CDR3 coding sequence is TGCGCCAGCAGCCTAGAGCAGGGAATAGGTGAGACCCAGTACTTC. The chain joins TRBV5-1 to TRBJ2-5, with D possibly TRBD1 on 5 matching bases. Trimming took off 4 bases at V and 5 bases at J, with 18 bases between the two ends. Per the germline V gene, CDR1 is SGHRS and CDR2 is YFSETQ. CDR3 length equals 15 residues. The whole variable domain, filled in from reference TRBV5-1 and TRBJ2-5, reads KAGVTQTPRYLIKTRGQQVTLSCSPISGHRSVSWYQQTPGQGLQFLFEYFSETQRNKGNFPGRFSGRQFSNSRSEMNVSTLELGDSALYLCASSLEQGIGETQYFGPGTRLLVL.

CDR3 DNA: TGTGCCAGCAGTTTCCCCCGGGTCGAGTTTAGCACAGATACGCAGTATTTT. It yields the protein CASSFPRVEFSTDTQYF. The V call is TRBV28, the J call TRBJ2-3; D is ambiguous. Germline lookup yields CDR1 MDHEN and CDR2 SYDVKM. The CDR3 runs to 17 residues. Trimming removed 3 bases at V and 0 bases at J, with 16 bases between.

As regards this clone: Other nucleotide sequences in the sample specify the same CDR3. The rearrangement joins TRBV27 to TRBJ1-1, with TRBD1 as a possible D gene (6 bases). Trimming removed 6 bases at V and 3 bases at J, with 11 bases between. This CDR3 is 13 amino acids long. Germline V CDR1 and CDR2: MNHEY, SMNVEV (reference sequence). This chain's CDR3 is CASSSGVDTEAFF. CDR3 bases: TGTGCCAGCAGCTCAGGGGTTGACACTGAAGCTTTCTTT.

The rearrangement uses TRBV19 and TRBJ2-7; D unresolved. Germline V gives CDR1 LNHDA, CDR2 SQIVND (reference sequence). Trimming removed 3 bases at V and 1 base at J, with 13 bases between. The CDR3 consists of 15 residues. The CDR3 loop reads CASSIGASWSYEQYF. The CDR3 DNA reads as TGTGCCAGTAGTATCGGCGCCAGCTGGTCCTACGAGCAGTACTTC.

Comment on this clone: Only one base separates this from a far larger clonotype, so it likely reflects a read error. J is TRBJ2-1 and V is TRBV6-1; TRBD2 aligns across 14 bases. Trimming at V came to 4 bases and at J to 7 bases, leaving 0 bases not matched to a gene. Germline CDR1 is MNHNS and CDR2 is SASEGT. The CDR3 is 14 residues long. The CDR3 bases are TGTGCCAGCAGTGGACTAGCGGGAGGGAATGAGCAGTTCTTC. This sequence encodes CASSGLAGGNEQFF.

The rearrangement joins TRBV4-1 to TRBJ1-3; the D gene is possibly TRBD1 (6 bases). This CDR3 spans 14 amino acids. The germline CDR1 and CDR2 sequences are MGHRA and YSYEKL. V lost 6 bases, J lost 2 bases, and 11 bases lay in between. In DNA, the CDR3 is TGCGCCAGCAGGGAAAGGGACACTGGAAACACCATATATTTT. This encodes CASRERDTGNTIYF.

The chain links TRBV27 to TRBJ1-1; TRBD1 aligns across 7 bases. Trimming removed 2 bases from V and 3 bases from J; junction bases left unmatched: 9. The germline gives CDR1 MNHEY, CDR2 SMNVEV (reference sequence). The length of the CDR3 is 16 residues. The CDR3, as DNA: TGTGCCAGCAGTTTAATAGGAGGGGGCGGACACACTGAAGCTTTCTTT. This gives the protein CASSLIGGGGHTEAFF.

The chain joins TRBV6-5 to TRBJ1-1; perhaps TRBD1 as D (5 bases). The CDR3 consists of 12 residues. Germline CDR1 is MNHEY and CDR2 is SVGAGI. Trimming took 7 bases from V and 7 from J, leaving 13 bases between them. The CDR3 DNA reads as TGTGCCAGCACCAACGGGGGTATTGAAGCTTTCTTT. This sequence encodes CASTNGGIEAFF.

The rearrangement links TRBV7-9 to TRBJ2-1; 7 bases line up with TRBD2. CDR1 and CDR2 from the germline V gene are SEHNR and FQNEAQ (reference sequence). The J segment lost 10 bases and the V segment lost 6 bases, leaving 15 bases of the junction unmatched. This CDR3 contains 15 residues. The CDR3 region is CASSPQLGLELEQFF. For the CDR3, the DNA is TGTGCCAGCAGTCCGCAGCTAGGACTAGAATTGGAGCAGTTCTTC.

J is TRBJ2-5 and V is TRBV7-3; D may match TRBD1 or TRBD2 (5 bases each). The V gene lost 2 bases and the J gene lost 3 bases, with 13 bases spanning the gap. Germline lookup yields CDR1 SGHTA and CDR2 FQGTGA. This CDR3 has 15 residues. The DNA for the CDR3 is TGTGCCAGCAGCTTAGAATATGGGGGTGAAGAGACCCAGTACTTC. This translates into CASSLEYGGEETQYF.

The chain recombines TRBV12-5 with TRBJ2-7; 9 bases are shared with TRBD1. The CDR3 consists of 12 residues. Trimming removed 7 bases from V and 5 bases from J; junction bases left unmatched: 3. CDR1 and CDR2 from the germline V gene are LGHNT and FRNRAP. CDR3 DNA: TGTGCTAGTGCCCGGGACAGGGACGAGCAGTACTTC. Translating gives CASARDRDEQYF. Using reference TRBV12-5 and TRBJ2-7 for the parts outside the CDR3, the full variable domain is DARVTQTPRHKVTEMGQEVTMRCQPILGHNTVFWYRQTMMQGLELLAYFRNRAPLDDSGMPKDRFSAEMPDATLATLKIQPSEPRDSAVYFCASARDRDEQYFGPGTRLTVT.

The chain uses TRBV29-1 and TRBJ2-1, with D maybe TRBD2 (7 bases). The CDR3 consists of 17 residues. V was trimmed by 3 bases and J by 3 bases, leaving 21 bases between them. Germline values: CDR1 SQVTM, CDR2 ANQGSEA. CDR3 coding DNA: TGCAGCGTTGAGGTCCCAGGGCGGGGGCCTTTCTACAATGAGCAGTTCTTC. Its translation: CSVEVPGRGPFYNEQFF.

The chain's CDR3 is CASSTDRVFGNTIYF. The CDR3 nucleotides are TGTGCCAGCAGCACTGACAGGGTCTTTGGAAACACCATATATTTT. This rearrangement joins TRBV7-6 to TRBJ1-3; 7 bases line up with TRBD1. The trim removed 5 bases at V and 3 bases at J, leaving 7 bases unmatched. The CDR3 loop spans 15 amino acids. Germline V lookup: CDR1 SGHVS, CDR2 FNYEAQ.

This clone was observed a single time. The chain joins TRBV21-1 to TRBJ2-2; TRBD1, the D gene given by the table, was not confirmed from the DNA. TRBV21-1 is described as a pseudogene. This CDR3 is 15 amino acids long. CDR3 residues: CASTSGQRNTGELFF. For the CDR3, the DNA is TGTGCCAGCACCTCGGGACAAAGGAACACCGGGGAGCTGTTTTTT.

The table lists this clone with a count of one. This chain joins TRBV23-1 and TRBJ2-7, with 12 bases that match TRBD1. TRBV23-1 is labeled an ORF, and its function is uncertain. The CDR3 contains 18 residues. After removal of 0 bases from V and 3 bases from J, the junction contained 9 bases not matched to a gene. CDR3 sequence (DNA): TGCGCCAGCAGTCAATCTACCGGGACAGGGGGCCTCCACTACGAGCAGTACTTC. Protein sequence: CASSQSTGTGGLHYEQYF.

The chain uses TRBV18 and TRBJ2-6; 7 bases are a match to TRBD1. CDR1 is KGHSH and CDR2 is LQKENI in the germline V gene. The junction had 2 bases not matched to a gene; V was cut back by 4 bases and J by 2 bases. The CDR3 loop spans 15 amino acids. The CDR3 reads CASSQGAAGANVLTF. DNA for the CDR3: TGTGCCAGCTCACAGGGGGCGGCTGGGGCCAACGTCCTGACTTTC.

This chain links TRBV6-1 with TRBJ2-2; D remains ambiguous. The length of the CDR3 is 10 residues. The V end lost 6 bases, the J end lost 10 bases, and 6 bases lay between the germline ends. CDR1 and CDR2 from the germline V gene are MNHNS and SASEGT. This CDR3 is CASRFVELFF. The CDR3 DNA reads as TGTGCCAGCAGGTTCGTGGAGCTGTTTTTT.

The chain is built from TRBV27 and TRBJ1-5; tentative D call: TRBD1 (6 bases). This CDR3 comprises 13 residues. With 6 bases removed from V and 7 bases from J, the gap between germline ends came to 13 bases. In germline, CDR1 is MNHEY, CDR2 SMNVEV (reference sequence). CDR3 bases: TGTGCCAGCAGCCCCAGGGGTGGCCAGCCCCAGCATTTT. Residues: CASSPRGGQPQHF.

The V gene is TRBV14, the J gene TRBJ1-1; weak D call: TRBD1 (5 bases). CDR1 SGHDN and CDR2 FVKESK come from the germline V gene. Trimming took 3 bases from V and 6 from J, leaving 11 bases between them. The CDR3 has 13 amino acids. The CDR3 here is CASSHRDSPEAFF. The CDR3 coding sequence is TGTGCCAGCAGCCACCGCGACAGTCCTGAAGCTTTCTTT. Complete variable domain (other parts from reference TRBV14 and TRBJ1-1): EAGVTQFPSHSVIEKGQTVTLRCDPISGHDNLYWYRRVMGKEIKFLLHFVKESKQDESGMPNNRFLAERTGGTYSTLKVQPAELEDSGVYFCASSHRDSPEAFFGQGTRLTVV.

Notes on this clone: Additional DNA sequences in this sample encode the identical CDR3. CDR3 residues: CASSLGQGGYNEQFF. In DNA, the CDR3 is TGTGCCAGCAGCTTGGGACAGGGGGGATACAATGAGCAGTTCTTC. V usage is TRBV7-9 and J usage is TRBJ2-1; TRBD1 matches at 11 bases. The V gene's germline CDR1 is SEHNR and CDR2 FQNEAQ (reference sequence). This CDR3 is 15 amino acids long. Trimming took 3 bases from V and 4 from J; bases not matched to a gene: 2.

V usage is TRBV4-1 and J usage is TRBJ2-7; TRBD2 matches at 8 bases. The CDR3 is 17 residues long. Germline CDR1 is MGHRA and CDR2 is YSYEKL. V shed 6 bases and J 5 bases; nucleotides not matched to a gene: 18. The CDR3 coding sequence is TGCGCCAGCAGTGTCACGGCCGGGACTAGAATTTACGACGAGCAGTACTTC. Encoded protein: CASSVTAGTRIYDEQYF.